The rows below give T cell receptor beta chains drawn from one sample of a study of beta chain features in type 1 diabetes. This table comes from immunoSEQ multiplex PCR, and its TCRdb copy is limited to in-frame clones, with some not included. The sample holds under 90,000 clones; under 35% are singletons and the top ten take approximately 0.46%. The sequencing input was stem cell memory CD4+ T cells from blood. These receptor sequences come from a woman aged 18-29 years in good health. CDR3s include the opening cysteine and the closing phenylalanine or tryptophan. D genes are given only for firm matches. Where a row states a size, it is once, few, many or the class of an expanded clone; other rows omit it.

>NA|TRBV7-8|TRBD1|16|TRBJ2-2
TGTGCCAGCAGCTTGCCGGGACAGGGGGCAGCCGGGGAGCTGTTTTTT
CASSLPGQGAAGELFF
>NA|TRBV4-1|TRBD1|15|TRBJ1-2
TGCGCCAGCAGCCAAGACCGGGACAGGTTCTATGGCTACACCTTC
CASSQDRDRFYGYTF
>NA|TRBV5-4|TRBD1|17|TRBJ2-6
TGTGCCAGCAGCCTAGACAGGGGGGGCACTGGGGCCAACGTCCTGACTTTC
CASSLDRGGTGANVLTF
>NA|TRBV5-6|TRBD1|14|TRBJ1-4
TGTGCCAGCAGCTTTGGACAGGGAAATGAAAAACTGTTTTTT
CASSFGQGNEKLFF
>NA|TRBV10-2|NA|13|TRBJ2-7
TGCGCCAGCAGTATAGCCAATCCCTACGAGCAGTACTTC
CASSIANPYEQYF
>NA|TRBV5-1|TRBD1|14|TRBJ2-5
TGCGCCAGCACACTCGGACAGGGAAGGGAGACCCAGTACTTC
CASTLGQGRETQYF
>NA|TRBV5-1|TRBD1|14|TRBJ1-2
TGCGCCAGCAGCTTGGACGGACAGGGTAGGGGCTACACCTTC
CASSLDGQGRGYTF
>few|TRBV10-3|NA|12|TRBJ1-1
TGTGCCACCGGGGACAAAGACACTGAAGCTTTCTTT
CATGDKDTEAFF
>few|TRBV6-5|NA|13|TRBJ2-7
TGTGCCAGCAGTGGAAGCGCTTCCTACGAGCAGTACTTC
CASSGSASYEQYF
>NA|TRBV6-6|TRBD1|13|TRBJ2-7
TGTGCCAGCAACACACAGGGGTCCTACGAGCAGTACTTC
CASNTQGSYEQYF
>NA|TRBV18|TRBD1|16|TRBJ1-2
TGTGCCAGCTCACCACCCAACGACAGGGTGGGATATGGCTACACCTTC
CASSPPNDRVGYGYTF
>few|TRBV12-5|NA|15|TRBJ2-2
TGTGCTAGTGGTTTGGGACATGGGAACACCGGGGAGCTGTTTTTT
CASGLGHGNTGELFF
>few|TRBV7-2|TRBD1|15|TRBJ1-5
TGTGCCAGCAGTAAAGACAGGGCGGCATATCAGCCCCAGCATTTT
CASSKDRAAYQPQHF
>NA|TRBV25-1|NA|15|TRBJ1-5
TGTGCCAGCAGTGAAGCTCGGTCAGGGGTAGGACCCCAGCATTTT
CASSEARSGVGPQHF
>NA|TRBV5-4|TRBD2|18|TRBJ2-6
TGTGCCAGCAGCTCTGGACTAGCGGCAAACTCTGGGGCCAACGTCCTGACTTTC
CASSSGLAANSGANVLTF
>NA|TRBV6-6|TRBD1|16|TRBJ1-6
TGTGCCAGCAGTACCTTAGGACGACAGGGTCGGTCACCCCTCCACTTT
CASSTLGRQGRSPLHF
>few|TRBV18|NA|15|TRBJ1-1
TGTGCCAGCTCACCTCGTCCAGGTATGAACACTGAAGCTTTCTTT
CASSPRPGMNTEAFF
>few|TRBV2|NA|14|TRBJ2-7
TGTGCCAGCAGTGATCAAGCGACCTCCTACGAGCAGTACTTC
CASSDQATSYEQYF
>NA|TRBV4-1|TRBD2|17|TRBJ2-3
TGCGCCAGCAGCCAAGGGCCAGCGGGGGTTTACACAGATACGCAGTATTTT
CASSQGPAGVYTDTQYF
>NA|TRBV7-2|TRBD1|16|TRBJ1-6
TGTGCCAGCAGCTTATTTGGCAGGGGGTATAATTCACCCCTCCACTTT
CASSLFGRGYNSPLHF
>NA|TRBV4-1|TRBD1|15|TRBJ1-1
TGCGCCAGCAGCCAGGTTTCAGGGGGCGGCACTGAAGCTTTCTTT
CASSQVSGGGTEAFF
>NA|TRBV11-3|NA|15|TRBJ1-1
NA
CASSFSGQGGTEVFF